What follows describes a single T cell receptor beta chain. Its antigen is not identified. This sample is part of a study of blood T cells in healthy people across ages. For the second PCR, which ran for 7 to 11 cycles, a sample-barcoded 5' primer and a J-beta primer mix were used. TCRdb reprocessed the 5' RACE reads via MiXCR and lists one record per CDR3 protein. The sample records 450,000 to 600,000 distinct CDR3 sequences, about 27% being singletons. Study-wide results and caveats: Naive T cell percentage strongly correlated with TCR beta diversity.

Trimming took 5 bases from V and 1 from J; bases not matched to a gene: 6. Germline values: CDR1 MDHEN, CDR2 SYDVKM. The CDR3 contains 16 residues. These data were likewise used in another study, on T cells of mothers and their children.

This TCR derives from a boy aged 2 to 9 in good health. J is TRBJ2-5 and V is TRBV28; 11 bases align to TRBD2. The material sequenced was blood. CDR3 nucleotide sequence: TGTGCCAGCAGTACCCGACTAGCGGGATCCCAAGAGACCCAGTACTTC. It encodes CASSTRLAGSQETQYF. The variable domain in full, completed from reference TRBV28 and TRBJ2-5, reads DVKVTQSSRYLVKRTGEKVFLECVQDMDHENMFWYRQDPGLGLRLIYFSYDVKMKEKGDIPEGYSVSREKKERFSLILESASTNQTSMYLCASSTRLAGSQETQYFGPGTRLLVL.